This TCR beta chain was identified during a study of spatial heterogeneity in lung cancer. Across the whole study: A total of over 70 untreated early-stage non-small cell lung cancer patients served as donors. Sequencing consistently turned up more beta-chain sequences than alpha-chain sequences. The study observed each unique TCR and UMI combination more than ten times on average in raw reads.

A unique molecular identifier was attached to every TCR cDNA molecule. TCRdb re-called the 5' RACE reads through MiXCR, storing one row per CDR3 protein. The sample includes fewer than 55,000 distinct CDR3 sequences, about 7.4% of them seen just once. The time point: blood at routine non-recurrence follow-up after resection. Tumor, nontumor lung or frozen PBMC supplied whole RNA, sequenced without sorting. This clonotype was observed many times. Trimming left V 3 bases short and J 1 base short, with 16 bases between. The CDR3 totals 16 residues. Germline CDR1 is SGHRS and CDR2 is YFSETQ. This chain uses TRBV5-1 with TRBJ1-1, with D possibly being TRBD1 (6 bases). The source of this sequence is a female donor with early-stage non-small cell lung cancer. Here the sequenced sample was PBMCs, taken at follow-up. In nucleotides, the CDR3 is TGCGCCAGCAGCTCTGGAGGCAGGGGAGCGAACACTGAAGCTTTCTTT. Amino acids: CASSSGGRGANTEAFF.